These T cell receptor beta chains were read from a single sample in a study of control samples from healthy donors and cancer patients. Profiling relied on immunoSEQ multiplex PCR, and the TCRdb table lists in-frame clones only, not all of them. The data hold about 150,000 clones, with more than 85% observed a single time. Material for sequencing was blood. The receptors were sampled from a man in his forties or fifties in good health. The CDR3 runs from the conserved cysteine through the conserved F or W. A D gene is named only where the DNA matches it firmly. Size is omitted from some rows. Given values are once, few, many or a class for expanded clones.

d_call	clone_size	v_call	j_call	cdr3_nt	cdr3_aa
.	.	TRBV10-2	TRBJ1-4	TGCGCCAGCAGTGAAGGCAGGGGTTTGATGTTTTTT	CASSEGRGLMFF
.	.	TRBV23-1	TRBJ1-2	TGCGCCAGCAGTCAATCGAATAAAACTAACTATGGCTACACCTTC	CASSQSNKTNYGYTF
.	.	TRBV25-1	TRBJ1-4	TGTGCCAGCAGCCAAGGACAGTATAATGAAAAACTGTTTTTT	CASSQGQYNEKLFF
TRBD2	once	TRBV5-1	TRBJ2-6	TGCGCCAGCAGCTTGTTCGCGGGAGTCGGGGCCAACGTCCTGACTTTC	CASSLFAGVGANVLTF
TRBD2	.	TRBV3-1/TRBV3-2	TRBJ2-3	TGTGCCAGCAGCCAAGGTCAACTAGCGGGACTCACAGATACGCAGTATTTT	CASSQGQLAGLTDTQYF
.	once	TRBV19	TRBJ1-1	TGTGCCAGTAGTCCCAGGGGGAACACTGAAGCTTTCTTT	CASSPRGNTEAFF
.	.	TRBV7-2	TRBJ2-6	TGTGCCAGCAGCCCCCAGGGCCCTGGGGCCAACGTCCTGACTTTC	CASSPQGPGANVLTF
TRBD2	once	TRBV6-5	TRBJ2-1	TGTGCCAGCAGTTACTCTTCGAGCGGGACGATCAATGAGCAGTTCTTC	CASSYSSSGTINEQFF
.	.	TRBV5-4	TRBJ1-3	TGTGCCAGCAGCTTGGAAGGTCGAGGAAACACCATATATTTT	CASSLEGRGNTIYF
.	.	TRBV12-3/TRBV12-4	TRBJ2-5	TGTGCCAGCAGAAACAGGGACTTGAAGACCCAGTACTTC	CASRNRDLKTQYF
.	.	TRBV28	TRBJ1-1	TGTGCCAGCAGTCGGCGGGGGGGCGAGGGACGCACTGAAGCTTTCTTT	CASSRRGGEGRTEAFF
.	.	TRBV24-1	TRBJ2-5	TGTGCCACCAGTGGTCGCCGAGAAGCTGGAGAGACCCAGTACTTC	CATSGRREAGETQYF
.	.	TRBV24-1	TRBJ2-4	TGTGCCACCAGTGCAAGGAGTCAGGGGCTAGCCAAAAACATTCAGTACTTC	CATSARSQGLAKNIQYF
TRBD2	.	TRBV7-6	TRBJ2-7	TGTGCCAGCAGCCCTGGACTAGCGGGAGGTTACGAGCAGTACTTC	CASSPGLAGGYEQYF
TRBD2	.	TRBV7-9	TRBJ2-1	TGTGCCAGCAGCTTAGCTAGCGGGTCACCAGCCTACAATGAGCAGTTCTTC	CASSLASGSPAYNEQFF
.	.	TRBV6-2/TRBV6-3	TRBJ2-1	TGTGCCAGCAGTTTTAGAAATGAGCAGTTCTTC	CASSFRNEQFF
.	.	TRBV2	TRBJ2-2	TGTGCCAGCAGTGAAGAGGACAGCGCGAACACCGGGGAGCTGTTTTTT	CASSEEDSANTGELFF
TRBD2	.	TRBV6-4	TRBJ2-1	TGTGCCAGCAGTATAGCGGGAGTGGAGAACAATGAGCAGTTCTTC	CASSIAGVENNEQFF
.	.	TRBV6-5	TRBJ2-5	TGTGCCAGCAGTTACTCCTCGCTCCAGTACTTC	CASSYSSLQYF
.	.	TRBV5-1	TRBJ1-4	TGCGCCAGCAGCTTGGTGCAGGGCGAGGAAAAACTGTTTTTT	CASSLVQGEEKLFF
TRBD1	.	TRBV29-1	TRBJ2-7	TGCAGCGTCAGACAGGGGCTTTACTACGAGCAGTACTTC	CSVRQGLYYEQYF
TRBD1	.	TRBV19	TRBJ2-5	TGTGCCAGTAAGGCGCAGGGGGCCCAAGAGACCCAGTACTTC	CASKAQGAQETQYF
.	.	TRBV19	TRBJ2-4	TGTGCCAGTAGTGTGGACCGTAAAAACATTCAGTACTTC	CASSVDRKNIQYF
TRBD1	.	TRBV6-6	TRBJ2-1	TGTGCCAGCAGTCGACAGGGGGGGGGATCGTCGTACAATGAGCAGTTCTTC	CASSRQGGGSSYNEQFF
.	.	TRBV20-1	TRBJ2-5	TGCAGTGCCCACCAAGAGACCCAGTACTTC	CSAHQETQYF
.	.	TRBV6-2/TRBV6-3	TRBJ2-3	TGTGCCAGCAGTCATCTCCCAACGGGGACAGATACGCAGTATTTT	CASSHLPTGTDTQYF
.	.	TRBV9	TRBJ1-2	TGTGCCAGCAGCCTCAGGGACGGTGGCTACACCTTC	CASSLRDGGYTF
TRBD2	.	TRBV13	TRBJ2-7	TGTGCCAGCAGCTTAGCTTGGACTAGCGGGACTCCCTTGGGGGAGCAGTACTTC	CASSLAWTSGTPLGEQYF
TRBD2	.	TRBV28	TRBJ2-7	TGTGCCAGCAGCCTGACCGGGGGGACCTACGAGCAGTACTTC	CASSLTGGTYEQYF
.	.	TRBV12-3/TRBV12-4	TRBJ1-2	TGTGCCAGCAGTGTTCCGGACAGCTATGGCTACACCTTC	CASSVPDSYGYTF
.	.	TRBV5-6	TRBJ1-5	TGTGCCAGCAGCTTAGGCGGGGCCTTTCAGCCCCAGCATTTT	CASSLGGAFQPQHF
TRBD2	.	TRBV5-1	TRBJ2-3	TGCGCCAGCAGCTTATCTCTAGCGGGGAGCACAGATACGCAGTATTTT	CASSLSLAGSTDTQYF
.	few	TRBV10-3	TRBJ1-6	TGTGCCATCAGGACAGCAAATTCACCCCTCCACTTT	CAIRTANSPLHF
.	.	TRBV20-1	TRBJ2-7	TGCAGTGCCAAATCGCGATACGAGCAGTACTTC	CSAKSRYEQYF
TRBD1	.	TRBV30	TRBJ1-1	TGTGCCTGGCGGAGAGGGGGCGCCTACACTGAAGCTTTCTTT	CAWRRGGAYTEAFF
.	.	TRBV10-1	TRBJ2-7	TGCGCCAGCAGTGAGGGACCAGGGAACCACGAGCAGTACTTC	CASSEGPGNHEQYF
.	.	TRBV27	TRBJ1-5	TGTGCCAGCAGTTCGCAGCTGCGTGGGAGCAATCAGCCCCAGCATTTT	CASSSQLRGSNQPQHF
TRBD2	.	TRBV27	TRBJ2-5	TGTGCCAGCAGTTTATCGTACCGGGAGGGAGGAGAGACCCAGTACTTC	CASSLSYREGGETQYF
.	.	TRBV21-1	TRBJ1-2	TGTGCCAGCAGCCCTTGGGGAGCCAGAAACCTTAGAAGACCTAACTATGGCTACACCTTC	CASSPWGARNLRRPNYGYTF
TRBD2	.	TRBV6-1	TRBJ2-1	TGTGCCAGCAGTGAAAGCGGGAGTGGAAATGAGCAGTTCTTC	CASSESGSGNEQFF
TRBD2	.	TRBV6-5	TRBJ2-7	TGTGCCAGCACCCTAGCGGGTACCTACGAGCAGTACTTC	CASTLAGTYEQYF
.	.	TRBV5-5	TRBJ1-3	TGTGCCAGCAGCTTGGTGACGATCTCTGGAAACACCATATATTTT	CASSLVTISGNTIYF
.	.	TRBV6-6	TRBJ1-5	TGTGCCAGCAGTTCCCGGACAGAGAATCAGCCCCAGCATTTT	CASSSRTENQPQHF
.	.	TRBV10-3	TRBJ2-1	TGTGCCATCAGCGGACTTGACAATGAGCAGTTCTTC	CAISGLDNEQFF
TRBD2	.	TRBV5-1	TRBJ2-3	TGCGCCAGCAGCAACCCGGGACTAGCGGGAGCGGCGTCAGATACGCAGTATTTT	CASSNPGLAGAASDTQYF